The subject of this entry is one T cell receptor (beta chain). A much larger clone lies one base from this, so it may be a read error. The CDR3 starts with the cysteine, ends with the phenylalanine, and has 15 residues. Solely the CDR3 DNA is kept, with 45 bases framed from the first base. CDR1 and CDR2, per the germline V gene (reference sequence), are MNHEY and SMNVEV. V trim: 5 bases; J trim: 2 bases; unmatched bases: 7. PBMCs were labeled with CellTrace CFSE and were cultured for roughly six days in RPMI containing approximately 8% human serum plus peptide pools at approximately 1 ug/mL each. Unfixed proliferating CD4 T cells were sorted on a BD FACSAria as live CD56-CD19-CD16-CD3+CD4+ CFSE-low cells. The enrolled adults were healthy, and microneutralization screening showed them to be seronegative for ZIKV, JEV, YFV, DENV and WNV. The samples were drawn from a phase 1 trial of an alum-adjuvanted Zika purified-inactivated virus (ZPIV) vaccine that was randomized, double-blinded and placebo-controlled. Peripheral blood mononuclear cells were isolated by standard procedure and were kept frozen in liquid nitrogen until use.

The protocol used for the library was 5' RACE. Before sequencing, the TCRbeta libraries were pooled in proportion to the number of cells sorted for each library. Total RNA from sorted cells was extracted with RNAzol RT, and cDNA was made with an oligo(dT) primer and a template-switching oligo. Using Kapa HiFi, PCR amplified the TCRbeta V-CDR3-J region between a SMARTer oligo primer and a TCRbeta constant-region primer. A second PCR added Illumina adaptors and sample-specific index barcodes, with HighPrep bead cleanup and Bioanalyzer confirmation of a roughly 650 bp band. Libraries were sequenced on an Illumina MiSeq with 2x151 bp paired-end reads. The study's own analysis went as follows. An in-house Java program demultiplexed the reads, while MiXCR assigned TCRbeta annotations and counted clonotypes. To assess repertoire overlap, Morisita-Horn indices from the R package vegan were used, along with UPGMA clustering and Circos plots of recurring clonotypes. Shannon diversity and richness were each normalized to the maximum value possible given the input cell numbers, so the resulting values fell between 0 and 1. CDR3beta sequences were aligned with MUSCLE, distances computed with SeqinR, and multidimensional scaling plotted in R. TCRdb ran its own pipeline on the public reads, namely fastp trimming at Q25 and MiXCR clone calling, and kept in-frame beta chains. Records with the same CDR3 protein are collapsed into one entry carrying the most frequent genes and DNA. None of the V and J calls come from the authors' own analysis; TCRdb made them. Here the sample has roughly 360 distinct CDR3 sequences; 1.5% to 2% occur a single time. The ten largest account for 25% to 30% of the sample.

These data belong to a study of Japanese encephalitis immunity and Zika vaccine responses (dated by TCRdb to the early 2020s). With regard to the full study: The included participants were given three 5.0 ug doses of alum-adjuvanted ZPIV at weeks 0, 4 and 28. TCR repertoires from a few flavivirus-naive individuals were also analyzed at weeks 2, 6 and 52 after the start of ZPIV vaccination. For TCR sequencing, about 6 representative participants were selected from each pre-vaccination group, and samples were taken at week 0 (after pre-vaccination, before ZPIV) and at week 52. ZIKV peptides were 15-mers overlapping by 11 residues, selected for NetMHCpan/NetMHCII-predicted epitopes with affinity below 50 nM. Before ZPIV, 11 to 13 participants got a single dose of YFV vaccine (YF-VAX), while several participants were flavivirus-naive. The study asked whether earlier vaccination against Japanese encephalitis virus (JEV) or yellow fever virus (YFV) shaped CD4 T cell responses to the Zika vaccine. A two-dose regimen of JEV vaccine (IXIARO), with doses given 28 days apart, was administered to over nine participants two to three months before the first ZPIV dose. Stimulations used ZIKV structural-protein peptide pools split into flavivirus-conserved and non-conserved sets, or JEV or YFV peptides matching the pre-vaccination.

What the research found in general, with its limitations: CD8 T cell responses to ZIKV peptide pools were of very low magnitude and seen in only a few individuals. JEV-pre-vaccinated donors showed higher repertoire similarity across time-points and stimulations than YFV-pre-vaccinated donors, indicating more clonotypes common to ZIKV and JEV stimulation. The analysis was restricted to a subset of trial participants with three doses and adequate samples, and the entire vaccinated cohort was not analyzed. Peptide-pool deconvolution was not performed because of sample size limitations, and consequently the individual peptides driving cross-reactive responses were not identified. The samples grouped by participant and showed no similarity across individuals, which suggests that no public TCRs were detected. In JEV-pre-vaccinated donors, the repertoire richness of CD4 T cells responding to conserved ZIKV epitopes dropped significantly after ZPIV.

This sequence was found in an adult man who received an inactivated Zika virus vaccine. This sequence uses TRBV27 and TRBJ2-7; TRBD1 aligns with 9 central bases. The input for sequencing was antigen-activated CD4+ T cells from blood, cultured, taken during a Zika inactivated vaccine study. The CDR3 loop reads CASSLSRTGAYEQYF. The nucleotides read TGTGCCAGCAGTCTTTCCAGGACAGGGGCCTACGAGCAGTACTTC.